This T cell receptor beta chain derives from a study of blood T cell repertoires in COVID-19 (dated by TCRdb to 2020 to 2021). A note on the overall study: Samples from collaborators originated in the United States, Italy and Spain and spanned both the acute and convalescent phases of COVID-19. The material from the prospective study consisted of cDNA or gDNA derived from T cells, B-cell-depleted T cells, or PBMCs. Deeply sampled blood TCRbeta repertoires from subjects exposed to, actively infected with, or recovered from COVID-19 were included in the dataset. A freely available public database, intended as a resource for researchers studying the immune response to SARS-CoV-2, is where the repertoires were released. Samples were obtained from the ongoing ImmuneRACE study (first 160 participants) and from 1,254 subjects provided by 6 global collaborators. Sample metadata almost always included a de-identified subject ID, COVID-19 status, age in years and sex. HLA class I and class II types, where available, came from metadata supplied by the sample provider rather than from assay-based typing.

The research as a whole found: How much clinical and demographic metadata was included differed by source and by participant, and the metadata was provided uncurated.

Participants in the prospective study were aged about 18 to 89 years, lived in 24 United States geographic areas, and enrolled through a virtual design. In the prospective study, participants were assigned to cohorts based on the clinical history participants reported in a screening survey and a study questionnaire. Recovered participants in ImmuneRACE Cohort 3 were defined by two consecutive negative NP/OP PCR tests, clearance by a healthcare professional, or resolution of symptoms. Mobile phlebotomists in the prospective study collected whole blood, serum and a nasopharyngeal or oropharyngeal swab from every participant. Over a 2-month period, participants in the prospective study had the option of providing additional blood draws and questionnaires. Prospective study blood samples were shipped either frozen or at room temperature before DNA extraction. TCRbeta CDR3 regions were amplified from genomic DNA by means of the immunoSEQ Assay, a bias-controlled multiplex PCR. The authors' analysis ran thus. Within the assay, amplification of reference gene primers was used to estimate how many nucleated cells each sample contained. Sequence reads were collapsed and filtered to measure the absolute abundance of every unique TCRbeta CDR3 rearrangement. For each sample, productive Simpson clonality was calculated by taking the square root of Simpson's diversity index across productive rearrangements. TCRdb carries this immuneACCESS record with in-frame sequences only. Its versions omit some clonotypes, under half of them owing to an unresolved V gene in the studies checked, with the rest unexplained. V and J calls and clone size follow that table, whereas D and trimming were derived from the DNA. This sample lists a few hundred thousand clones; approximately 92% were detected once. The ten biggest clones cover 0.95% to 1.3% of the sample.

Per the germline V gene, KGHSH is the CDR1 and LQKENI is the CDR2. Inclusive of the bounding cysteine and phenylalanine, the CDR3 is 14 residues long. The entry retains the CDR3 DNA only, 42 bases that are in frame from base 1. V sheds 3 bases and J sheds 4 bases, leaving 12 bases between their ends. With respect to this clone: Its cognate antigen has yet to be identified. Per-nucleotide qualities are absent, and no much larger clonotype sits a single base away.

The V and J genes are TRBV18 and TRBJ1-2; a confident D gene designation cannot be given. The receptor was isolated from a man under 40 who had recovered from COVID-19. The sample was PBMCs or T cells enriched from blood (not recorded which). At the DNA level, the sequence is TGTGCCAGCTCACCTGGGGAGGTCGGCTATGGCTACACCTTC. Translated, it reads CASSPGEVGYGYTF. Supplemented by the reference TRBV18 and TRBJ1-2 proteins around the CDR3, the complete variable domain is NAGVMQNPRHLVRRRGQEARLRCSPMKGHSHVYWYRQLPEEGLKFMVYLQKENIIDESGMPKERFSAEFPKEGPSILRIQQVVRGDSAAYFCASSPGEVGYGYTFGSGTRLTVV.